The rows below give T cell receptor beta chains drawn from one sample of a study of T cell clonotyping in hematopoietic cell transplantation. Sequencing was performed with immunoSEQ multiplex PCR; in TCRdb, only in-frame clones are kept and a portion is missing. The data show 5,500 to 6,000 clones, with about nine tenths seen just once and around 44% held by the top ten. Sample: peripheral blood mononuclear cells, taken 100 days after allogeneic stem cell transplant. The receptors were gathered from a female patient aged 45-60 years who had an allogeneic stem cell transplant from a related donor, so the T cells may come from the graft donor. Some clones in this sample may be carry-over from other donors' samples. CDR3s include the opening cysteine and the closing phenylalanine or tryptophan. D genes are given only for firm matches. Only some rows state a clone size, as once, few, many or a class for expanded clones.

d_call,clone_size,v_call,j_call,cdr3_nt,cdr3_aa
.,.,TRBV28,TRBJ2-5,TGTGCCAGCAGTTTAGTTCGACAGCAAGAGACCCAGTACTTC,CASSLVRQQETQYF
.,.,TRBV4-3,TRBJ1-2,TGCGCCAGCAGCCAAGACCCCCCGGGGGCTAACTATGGCTACACCTTC,CASSQDPPGANYGYTF
TRBD2,once,TRBV6-5,TRBJ2-2,TGTGCCAGCAGTCGTCCCGGGGGGACCGGGGAGCTGTTTTTT,CASSRPGGTGELFF
TRBD1,.,TRBV7-9,TRBJ1-2,TGTGCCAGCAGCTTAGTGGAGGGGGCGAGCTATGGCTACACCTTC,CASSLVEGASYGYTF
.,.,TRBV7-8,TRBJ1-2,TGTGCCAGCAGCTTGCAGGGGCGCGGCTATGGCTACACCTTC,CASSLQGRGYGYTF
.,.,TRBV28,TRBJ2-7,TGTGCCAGCCAAAGCTCCTACGAGCAGTACTTC,CASQSSYEQYF
.,once,TRBV4-2,TRBJ2-5,TGTGCCAGCAGCCAAGACTGGGGGTCACAAGAGACCCAGTACTTC,CASSQDWGSQETQYF
.,.,TRBV30,TRBJ1-2,TGTGCCTGGAGTCCCCAGGGGACTGGCTACACCTTC,CAWSPQGTGYTF
.,.,TRBV6-5,TRBJ2-3,TGTGCCAGCAGTTACTCCCGGCCGGGAGGCACAGATACGCAGTATTTT,CASSYSRPGGTDTQYF
TRBD1,few,TRBV7-8,TRBJ1-2,TGTGCCAGCAGCCCGGGACAGGGGACTTTTCGAGGCTACACCTTC,CASSPGQGTFRGYTF
.,.,TRBV7-9,TRBJ2-3,TGTGCCAGCAGGGGGCAGGGACTCCGCACAGATACGCAGTATTTT,CASRGQGLRTDTQYF
.,.,TRBV11-3,TRBJ2-6,TGTGCCAGCAGCTTGACAGGAAACTCTGGGGCCAACGTCCTGACTTTC,CASSLTGNSGANVLTF
.,few,TRBV4-3,TRBJ2-2,TGCGCCAGCAGCCAGGGACAGAACACCGGGGAGCTGTTTTTT,CASSQGQNTGELFF
TRBD2,.,TRBV4-1,TRBJ2-3,TGCGCCAGCAGCCAAGAAGGCCTAGCGGGGGGGTTCACAGATACGCAGTATTTT,CASSQEGLAGGFTDTQYF
TRBD1,.,TRBV27,TRBJ1-4,TGTGCCAGCAGAGCACAGGGGGCGGGTAATGAAAAACTGTTTTTT,CASRAQGAGNEKLFF
.,.,TRBV6-4,TRBJ2-2,TGTGCCAGCAGCGGCGACCGCACCGGGGAGCTGTTTTTT,CASSGDRTGELFF
.,.,TRBV30,TRBJ2-7,TGTGCCTGGAGGTCCGGACTGGGACCTAGGGGCGAGCAGTACTTC,CAWRSGLGPRGEQYF
.,.,TRBV7-2,TRBJ1-1,TGTGCCAGCAGCTCTTCAGGGAGGACTGAAGCTTTCTTT,CASSSSGRTEAFF
.,.,TRBV28,TRBJ1-2,TGTGCCAGCAGTTTGGGGGAGGGAGGGCACGACGGATACAACTATGGCTACACCTTC,CASSLGEGGHDGYNYGYTF
TRBD2,.,TRBV5-4,TRBJ2-5,TGTGCCAGCAGCCCTCCGGGGGGGCTCCGAGAGACCCAGTACTTC,CASSPPGGLRETQYF
.,.,TRBV7-2,TRBJ2-1,TGTGCCAGCAGCCCCCCCGGCCCAAGGTCCTACAATGAGCAGTTCTTC,CASSPPGPRSYNEQFF
TRBD2,.,TRBV30,TRBJ2-7,TGTGCCTGGGCGGGGGGCCTTACCTACGAGCAGTACTTC,CAWAGGLTYEQYF
.,few,TRBV27,TRBJ1-6,TGTGCCAGCGCGGCGGGGCTGACGACACCCCTCCACTTT,CASAAGLTTPLHF
.,.,TRBV6-5,TRBJ1-2,TGTGCCAGCAGGGCTTACGATGGCTACACCTTC,CASRAYDGYTF
.,.,TRBV7-6,TRBJ2-3,TGTGCCAGCAGCTTAATCACAGATACGCAGTATTTT,CASSLITDTQYF
TRBD1,.,TRBV19,TRBJ1-5,TGTGCCAGCAGTTACAGTCAGGGGGCGGCTCAGCCCCAGCATTTT,CASSYSQGAAQPQHF
.,.,TRBV5-6,TRBJ2-7,TGTGCCAGCAGCTTAGCGTCGGCGGCCTACGAGCAGTACTTC,CASSLASAAYEQYF
.,.,TRBV15,TRBJ1-5,TGTGCCACCAGCAGAGAAACGGCAGGGAGCAATCAGCCCCAGCATTTT,CATSRETAGSNQPQHF
TRBD2,.,TRBV4-1,TRBJ2-1,TGCGCCAGCAGCCACCCTGGGACTAGCGGGAGCAATGAGCAGTTCTTC,CASSHPGTSGSNEQFF
.,.,TRBV5-4,TRBJ2-6,TGTGCCAGCAGCTTGACAGTGATCTCTGGGGCCAACGTCCTGACTTTC,CASSLTVISGANVLTF
TRBD2,.,TRBV27,TRBJ2-1,TGTGCCAGCAGTTTATCGTCGGTGTTGACTAGTGGCGGGGGCTACAATGAGCAGTTCTTC,CASSLSSVLTSGGGYNEQFF
.,.,TRBV7-3,TRBJ1-1,TGTGCCAGCAGCTTAACGGGGACACCCACTGAAGCTTTCTTT,CASSLTGTPTEAFF
.,.,TRBV28,TRBJ1-5,TGTGCCAGCAGTTCCATGGGTCTGGAGGATCAGCCCCAGCATTTT,CASSSMGLEDQPQHF
TRBD1,.,TRBV6-1,TRBJ1-1,TGTGCCAGCAGTGACAGGGGGCTCAAGGAAGCTTTCTTT,CASSDRGLKEAFF
.,.,TRBV30,TRBJ1-1,TGTGCCTGGAGTTCTATGGAGATCACCTTT,CAWSSMEITF
.,.,TRBV5-1,TRBJ1-5,TGCGCCAGCAGCTTGGGGTATAGCAATCAGCCCCAGCATTTT,CASSLGYSNQPQHF
.,.,TRBV9,TRBJ2-1,TGTGCCAGCAGCGAGAGGGGGGGAGGGGAGGCTTACAATGAGCAGTTCTTC,CASSERGGGEAYNEQFF
TRBD1,.,TRBV19,TRBJ1-5,TGTGCCAGTAACACCGGGACAGGGGGGAGGCAGCCCCAGCATTTT,CASNTGTGGRQPQHF
.,.,TRBV7-8,TRBJ1-6,TGTGCCAGCAGTCCGGACAGTTCCCCCCTCCACTTT,CASSPDSSPLHF
.,.,TRBV28,TRBJ1-4,TGTGCCACCATGACTGCAACTAATGAAAAACTGTTTTTT,CATMTATNEKLFF
.,.,TRBV11-2,TRBJ2-3,TGTGCCAGCAGCTTAGCTTACCAGCCCGATACGCAGTATTTT,CASSLAYQPDTQYF
.,once,TRBV28,TRBJ1-1,TGTGCCAGCAGTCCATCTGTGGGCAGGAGCACTGAAGCTTTCTTT,CASSPSVGRSTEAFF
.,.,TRBV6-5,TRBJ1-6,TGTGCCAGCACCAAAGGACAGAATAATTCACCCCTCCACTTT,CASTKGQNNSPLHF
.,.,TRBV9,TRBJ2-3,TGTGCCAGCAGCGCTGACATAACAGATACGCAGTATTTT,CASSADITDTQYF
.,.,TRBV29-1,TRBJ1-1,TGCAGCGTGGGGTATGAAGCTTTCTTT,CSVGYEAFF
.,.,TRBV9,TRBJ2-1,TGTGCCAGCAGCGCTCGCAACAGGGTGAGCTCCTACAATGAGCAGTTCTTC,CASSARNRVSSYNEQFF
TRBD1,.,TRBV30,TRBJ2-2,TGTGCCTGGGTAAACAGGGGGAACACCGGGGAGCTGTTTTTT,CAWVNRGNTGELFF
.,.,TRBV4-2,TRBJ2-7,TGTGCCAGCAGCCAAGATTCCCGGGCCACCGGCTCCTACGAGCAGTACTTC,CASSQDSRATGSYEQYF
TRBD1,.,TRBV7-2,TRBJ1-3,TGTGCCAGCAGCCCACAGGGGACAGGGGTTGGAAACACCATATATTTT,CASSPQGTGVGNTIYF